This T cell receptor beta chain derives from a study of identical twins. TCRdb re-called the 5' RACE reads with MiXCR, one entry per CDR3 protein. The sample yields under 900,000 distinct CDR3 sequences, roughly 18% seen once. As concerns this clonotype: Its antigen is unknown.

General study results and limits: Invariant MAIT and iNKT cells are populations that could partly confound zero-insertion analyses.

J gave up 9 bases and V 3 bases, and 7 bases lay outside the gene matches. CDR3 size: 14 residues. From germline, CDR1 is SGHVS and CDR2 FQNEAQ. This same sample was also taken into another study, of T cells expressing NK-cell markers. That study reports: It was sorted CD3+CD56+NKG2C+, CD3+CD56+NKG2C- and CD3+CD56-NKG2C+ T cells that supplied the TCR beta repertoires. Serological testing identified seven of the eight sequenced donors as HCMV-seropositive and one as seronegative. Researchers report these clonotypes also headed the CD3+CD56-NKG2C+ fraction in a handful of donors.

This receptor was taken from a woman younger than 35 in good health. Sequencing was performed on PBMCs. The genes are TRBV7-8 and TRBJ2-1; 8 bases line up with TRBD2. CDR3 sequence reads: CASSFTGGPTEQFF. CDR3 bases: TGTGCCAGCAGCTTTACGGGAGGGCCGACTGAGCAGTTCTTC.